One T cell receptor (beta chain) is described in this entry. The antigen remains undetermined. Generated by immunoSEQ multiplex PCR, the TCRdb table keeps only in-frame clones and is missing some. The sample lists fewer than 200,000 clones, roughly 94% occurring once. The data belong to a study of OX40 agonist ivuxolimab in advanced cancers. Whole-study findings and limits: By week 6 at 0.1 to 3.0 mg/kg, blood CD4+ and CD8+ T cells had expanded clonally. Compared with others, partial responders at 0.1-3.0 mg/kg displayed clonal expansion among the lowest.

It was autoimmune disease history or systemic immunosuppression that excluded patients. Sampling of blood occurred at baseline, cycle 4 day 1, and cycle 7 day 1. V gave up 6 bases and J gave up 4 bases, with 13 bases separating them. CDR3 length: 14 amino acids. In germline, CDR1 is MNHEY, CDR2 SVGAGI. The chain links TRBV6-5 to TRBJ1-5, with a possible D match to TRBD1 (5 bases). This material consisted of CD4+ or CD8+ T cells sorted from blood, taken in a trial of the OX40 agonist ivuxolimab. This TCR was sampled from an adult with an advanced solid tumor such as melanoma, head and neck, liver or kidney cancer. CDR3 in amino acids: CASSRLGGNQPQHF. In nucleotides, the CDR3 is TGTGCCAGCAGCCGGTTGGGGGGGAATCAGCCCCAGCATTTT.